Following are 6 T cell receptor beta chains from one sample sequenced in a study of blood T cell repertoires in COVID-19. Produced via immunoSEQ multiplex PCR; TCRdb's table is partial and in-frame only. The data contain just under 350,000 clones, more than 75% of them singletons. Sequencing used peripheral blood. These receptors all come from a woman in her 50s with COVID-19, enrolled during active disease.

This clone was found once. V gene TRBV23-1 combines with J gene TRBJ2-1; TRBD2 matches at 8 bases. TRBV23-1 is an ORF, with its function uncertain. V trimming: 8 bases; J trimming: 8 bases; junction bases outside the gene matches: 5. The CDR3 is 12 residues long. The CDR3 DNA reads TGCGCCAGCCCCGGACTAGCATATGAGCAGTTCTTC. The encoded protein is CASPGLAYEQFF.

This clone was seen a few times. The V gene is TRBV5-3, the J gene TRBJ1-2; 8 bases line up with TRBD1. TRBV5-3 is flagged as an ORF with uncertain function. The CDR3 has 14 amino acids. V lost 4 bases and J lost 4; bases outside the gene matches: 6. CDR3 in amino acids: CARSIGQGSYGYTF. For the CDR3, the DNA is TGTGCCAGAAGCATAGGACAGGGTAGCTATGGCTACACCTTC.

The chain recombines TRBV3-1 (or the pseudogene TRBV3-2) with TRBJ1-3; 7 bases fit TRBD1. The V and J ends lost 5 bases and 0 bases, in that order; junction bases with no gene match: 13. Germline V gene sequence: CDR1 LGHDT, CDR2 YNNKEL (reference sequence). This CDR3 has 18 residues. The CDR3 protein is CASSYNPGQRFSGNTIYF. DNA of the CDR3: TGTGCCAGCAGCTACAACCCGGGACAGCGATTCTCTGGAAACACCATATATTTT.

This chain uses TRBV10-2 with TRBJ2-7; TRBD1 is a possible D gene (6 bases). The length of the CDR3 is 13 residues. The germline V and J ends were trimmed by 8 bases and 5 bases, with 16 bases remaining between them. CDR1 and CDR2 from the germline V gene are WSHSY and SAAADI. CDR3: CASETFEGDEQYF. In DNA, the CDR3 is TGCGCCAGCGAAACCTTCGAGGGGGACGAGCAGTACTTC.

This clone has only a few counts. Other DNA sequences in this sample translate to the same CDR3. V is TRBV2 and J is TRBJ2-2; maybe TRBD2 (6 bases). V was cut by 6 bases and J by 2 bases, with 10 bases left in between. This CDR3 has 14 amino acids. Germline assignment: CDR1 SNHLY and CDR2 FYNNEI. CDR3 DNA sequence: TGTGCCAGCAGCTCCGGGACTAACACCGGGGAGCTGTTTTTT. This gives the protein CASSSGTNTGELFF.

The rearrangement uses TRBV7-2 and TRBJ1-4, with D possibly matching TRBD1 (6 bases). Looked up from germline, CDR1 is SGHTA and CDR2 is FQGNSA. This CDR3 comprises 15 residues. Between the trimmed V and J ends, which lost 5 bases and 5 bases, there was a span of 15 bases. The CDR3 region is CASSPRTVKNEKLFF. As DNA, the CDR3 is TGTGCCAGCAGCCCAAGGACAGTGAAGAATGAAAAACTGTTTTTT.